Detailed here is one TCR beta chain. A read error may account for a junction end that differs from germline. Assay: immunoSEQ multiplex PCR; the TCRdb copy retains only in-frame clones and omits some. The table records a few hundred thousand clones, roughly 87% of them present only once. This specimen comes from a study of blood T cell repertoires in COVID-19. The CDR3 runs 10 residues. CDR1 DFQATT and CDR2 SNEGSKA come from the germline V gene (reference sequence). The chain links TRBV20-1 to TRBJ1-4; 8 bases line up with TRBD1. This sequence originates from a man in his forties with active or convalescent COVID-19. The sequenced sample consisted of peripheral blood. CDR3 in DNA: TGCAGTGCTAGCCGGGACAGGCCCCTTTTT. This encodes CSASRDRPLF.